Following are 23 T cell receptor beta chains from one sample sequenced in a study of control samples from healthy donors and cancer patients. The protocol was immunoSEQ multiplex PCR, while the TCRdb copy is restricted to in-frame clones and leaves out a portion. Of about 74,000 clones in the sample, roughly 84% were seen once. Sequenced sample: blood. The receptors were gathered from a woman between 50 and 59 years old in good health.

This rearrangement joins TRBV7-9 to TRBJ1-2; D remains ambiguous. V was trimmed by 0 bases and J by 6 bases, leaving 11 bases between them. The CDR3 has 14 residues. Germline loops: CDR1 SEHNR, CDR2 FQNEAQ (reference sequence). This chain's CDR3 is CASSLALAVDGYTF. Here the CDR3 DNA reads TGTGCCAGCAGCTTAGCGTTGGCAGTCGATGGCTACACCTTC.

J is TRBJ2-1 and V is TRBV29-1; D unclear. Between the trimmed V and J ends, which lost 4 bases and 8 bases, there was a span of 21 bases. This CDR3 has 15 amino acids. Per the germline V gene, CDR1 is SQVTM and CDR2 is ANQGSEA. CDR3 sequence: CSVVGSLGFRDEQFF. The CDR3 DNA reads TGCAGCGTTGTGGGCAGTTTAGGGTTTAGGGATGAGCAGTTCTTC.

This clone was counted a single time. The V gene is TRBV6-5, the J gene TRBJ1-1; tentatively, D is TRBD1 (6 bases). V lost 2 bases and J lost 4, with 11 bases in between. This CDR3 has 14 amino acids. Germline values: CDR1 MNHEY, CDR2 SVGAGI. CDR3 DNA: TGTGCCAGCAGTTACGAGGACAGCATCACTGAAGCTTTCTTT. This encodes CASSYEDSITEAFF.

This chain uses TRBV18 with TRBJ2-7, with 7 bases matching TRBD1. CDR1 and CDR2 (germline): KGHSH, LQKENI. The CDR3 loop spans 13 amino acids. After removal of 2 bases from V and 6 bases from J, the junction contained 4 bases not matched to a gene. Here the CDR3 reads CASSPGRGSEQYF. The CDR3 nucleotides read TGTGCCAGCTCACCAGGCAGGGGGAGCGAGCAGTACTTC.

The chain combines TRBV11-2 with TRBJ1-5; no firm D call. The ends were cut back, 0 bases at V and 5 bases at J, with 5 bases in the middle. Looked up from germline, CDR1 is SGHAT and CDR2 is FQNNGV. The CDR3 length is 13 residues. In DNA, the CDR3 is TGTGCCAGCAGCTTAGAATTGGATCAGCCCCAGCATTTT. It is translated as CASSLELDQPQHF.

The chain has TRBV3-1 (or the pseudogene TRBV3-2) and TRBJ2-3; D is perhaps TRBD2 (5 bases). V gave up 2 bases and J gave up 0 bases, with 9 bases separating them. Germline loops: CDR1 LGHDT, CDR2 YNNKEL (reference sequence). The CDR3 consists of 15 residues. CDR3 protein: CASSQFQRSTDTQYF. The CDR3, as DNA: TGTGCCAGCAGCCAATTTCAGCGGAGCACAGATACGCAGTATTTT.

The chain combines TRBV3-1 (or the pseudogene TRBV3-2) with TRBJ1-1, with D perhaps matching TRBD1 (5 bases). The germline V and J ends were trimmed by 0 bases and 4 bases, with 12 bases remaining between them. In germline, CDR1 is LGHDT, CDR2 YNNKEL (reference sequence). The CDR3 spans 15 residues. The CDR3 spells CASSQDGAAITEAFF. CDR3 DNA: TGTGCCAGCAGCCAAGATGGGGCGGCGATCACTGAAGCTTTCTTT.

This chain connects TRBV6-1 to TRBJ2-7; D is ambiguous. V lost 3 bases and J 3 bases, leaving 9 bases between the germline ends. Germline V lookup: CDR1 MNHNS, CDR2 SASEGT. This CDR3 has 13 amino acids. CDR3 in DNA: TGTGCCAGCAGTGACGGGCCGGGCTACGAGCAGTACTTC. This sequence encodes CASSDGPGYEQYF.

J is TRBJ2-1 and V is TRBV4-2, with 11 nucleotides matching TRBD1. This CDR3 is built from 15 residues. Trimming removed 1 base from V and 7 bases from J; junction bases left unmatched: 3. CDR1 and CDR2 (germline): LGHNA, YNFKEQ. The CDR3 region is CASSQGTGGYNEQFF. The CDR3 bases are TGTGCCAGCAGCCAAGGGACAGGGGGCTATAATGAGCAGTTCTTC.

The chain is built from TRBV6-6 and TRBJ1-2, with 8 bases identical to TRBD1. Germline loops: CDR1 MNHNY, CDR2 SVGAGI (reference sequence). The CDR3 extends over 16 amino acids. V was pared by 6 bases and J by 5 bases, with 14 bases of the junction left unmatched. The CDR3 coding sequence is TGTGCCAGCAGGATTCCCATTGACAGGGGCAAATATGGCTACACCTTC. Its translation is CASRIPIDRGKYGYTF.

CDR3 protein: CAWSETSNYEQYF. CDR3 DNA sequence: TGTGCCTGGAGCGAGACGTCGAACTACGAGCAGTACTTC. The V and J genes are TRBV30 and TRBJ2-7; no firm D call. Deletions cut 3 bases from V and 3 bases from J, with 12 bases between. The V gene's germline CDR1 is GTSNPN and CDR2 SVGIG (reference sequence). The CDR3 loop spans 13 amino acids.

V usage is TRBV30 and J usage is TRBJ2-1, with no clear D. This CDR3 is 13 amino acids long. The V end lost 3 bases, the J end lost 0 bases, and 6 bases lay between the germline ends. Germline V gene lookup returns CDR1 GTSNPN and CDR2 SVGIG (reference sequence). For the CDR3, the DNA is TGTGCCTGGAGCCCGGACTCCTACAATGAGCAGTTCTTC. Translating it yields CAWSPDSYNEQFF.

In its sample, this clone was seen once. V is TRBV19 and J is TRBJ2-3; 15 bases map to TRBD2. Germline CDR1 reads LNHDA; CDR2 reads SQIVND (reference sequence). The CDR3 extends over 17 amino acids. With V trimmed by 5 bases and J by 7 bases, 10 bases remained unmatched. The CDR3 bases are TGTGCCAGTAGTGTCCGAGGGACTAGCGGGGGGATATATACGCAGTATTTT. Translating it yields CASSVRGTSGGIYTQYF.

The V and J genes are TRBV7-9 and TRBJ1-2, with D possibly being TRBD1 (6 bases). The germline V gene encodes CDR1 SEHNR and CDR2 FQNEAQ (reference sequence). V was shortened by 5 bases and J by 6 bases, with 16 bases between the two germline ends. There are 14 residues in the CDR3. DNA for the CDR3: TGTGCCAGCAGCGTATCCTCGGGGGCAAATGGCTACACCTTC. It encodes CASSVSSGANGYTF.

The chain uses TRBV5-1 and TRBJ1-4; no clear D gene. This CDR3 region has 17 residues. The V gene's germline CDR1 is SGHRS and CDR2 YFSETQ. The V end was cut by 4 bases, the J end by 6 bases, with 22 bases between. CDR3 sequence reads: CASSPHYSLRMDEKLFF. DNA of the CDR3: TGCGCCAGCAGCCCACATTATTCGTTACGGATGGATGAAAAACTGTTTTTT.

The gene calls are TRBV5-6 and TRBJ2-1, with a weak D call TRBD1 (6 bases). The germline V gene has CDR1 SGHDT and CDR2 YYEEEE. The CDR3 length is 15 residues. The V end was cut by 1 base, the J end by 8 bases, with 16 bases between. The CDR3 region is CASSLHLIGGDEQFF. For the CDR3, the DNA is TGTGCCAGCAGCTTGCACCTTATAGGGGGAGATGAGCAGTTCTTC.

This chain links TRBV20-1 with TRBJ2-1, with unresolved D. Trimming removed 3 bases at V and 0 bases at J, with 18 bases between. Germline CDR1 is DFQATT and CDR2 is SNEGSKA (reference sequence). CDR3 size: 17 residues. CDR3 in DNA: TGCAGTGCTAGTTATAAGGCGGCGACGAGCTCCTACAATGAGCAGTTCTTC. Its protein product is CSASYKAATSSYNEQFF.

The gene calls are TRBV2 and TRBJ2-4; D possibly uses TRBD1 or TRBD2 (5 bases each). CDR3 length: 16 residues. Between the trimmed V and J ends, which lost 3 bases and 0 bases, there was a span of 12 bases. Germline loops: CDR1 SNHLY, CDR2 FYNNEI. The CDR3 reads CASSEWDHLAKNIQYF. As DNA, the CDR3 is TGTGCCAGCAGTGAGTGGGACCACTTAGCCAAAAACATTCAGTACTTC.

The rearrangement joins TRBV5-1 to TRBJ1-1; D not resolved. Looked up from germline, CDR1 is SGHRS and CDR2 is YFSETQ. V lost 5 bases to trimming and J lost 2 bases, with 10 bases between them. CDR3 length: 13 amino acids. CDR3 sequence reads: CASRVGFNTEAFF. The DNA of the CDR3 is TGCGCCAGCAGGGTAGGGTTCAACACTGAAGCTTTCTTT. The full variable domain, with the rest looked up from reference TRBV5-1 and TRBJ1-1, is KAGVTQTPRYLIKTRGQQVTLSCSPISGHRSVSWYQQTPGQGLQFLFEYFSETQRNKGNFPGRFSGRQFSNSRSEMNVSTLELGDSALYLCASRVGFNTEAFFGQGTRLTVV.

This rearrangement joins TRBV3-1 (or the pseudogene TRBV3-2) to TRBJ1-3; no definite D call. This CDR3 comprises 17 residues. V lost 1 base to trimming and J lost 2 bases, with 15 bases between them. Germline lookup yields CDR1 LGHDT and CDR2 YNNKEL (reference sequence). The CDR3 coding sequence is TGTGCCAGCAGCCAAGTCCCCGGGAATCAGGCTGGAAACACCATATATTTT. Protein sequence: CASSQVPGNQAGNTIYF.

The V gene is TRBV10-3, the J gene TRBJ2-1; 14 nucleotides agree with TRBD2. Germline loops: CDR1 ENHRY, CDR2 SYGVKD. This CDR3 has 16 amino acids. J was trimmed by 4 bases and V by 4 bases; bases with no gene match: 3. CDR3: CAISGTSGGRYNEQFF. The CDR3 coding sequence is TGTGCCATCAGTGGGACTAGCGGGGGGCGGTACAATGAGCAGTTCTTC.

V gene TRBV9 combines with J gene TRBJ2-5, with D perhaps TRBD2 (5 bases). V was trimmed by 1 base and J by 5 bases, leaving 18 bases between them. The CDR3 sequence is 16 residues long. CDR1 is SGDLS, CDR2 YYNGEE, per germline. The CDR3 spells CASSVNSGMVLETQYF. Written as DNA, the CDR3 is TGTGCCAGCAGCGTAAACTCGGGGATGGTACTGGAGACCCAGTACTTC.

The V and J genes are TRBV5-4 and TRBJ2-7; the match to TRBD1 covers 9 bases. Germline trimming cut 4 bases from V and 3 bases from J; bases unmatched to any gene: 5. The CDR3 is made up of 14 amino acids. Germline-derived CDR1 and CDR2 are SGHNT and YYREEE (reference sequence). CDR3 region: CASSRRTGDYEQYF. In nucleotides, the CDR3 is TGTGCCAGCAGCAGGAGGACAGGGGACTACGAGCAGTACTTC.